Listed below are T cell receptor beta chains from one sample, sequenced in a study of regulatory T cells in long-lasting Graves disease. TCRdb called the multiplex PCR reads again in MiXCR, with one record for every CDR3 protein. The sample has 400,000 to 500,000 distinct CDR3 sequences, 21% seen once. The sequences come from peripheral blood mononuclear cells (PBMCs), collected when the disease was refractory, from a patient treated with antithyroid drugs. These TCRs come from a female donor with Graves disease. The CDR3 runs from the conserved cysteine through the conserved F or W. Fields, in order: clone size, D gene, J gene, V gene, CDR3 DNA, CDR3 protein. A D gene is named only where the DNA matches it firmly. Clone size is not always given. Where it is, it says once, few, many or a class for expanded clones.

few - TRBJ2-5 TRBV30 TGTGCCTATAACAGGGGGGGAGAGACCCAGTACTTC CAYNRGGETQYF
many - TRBJ2-2 TRBV2 TGTGCCAGCAGTGACGATGGGCTAGCAGGCACCGGGGAGCTGTTTTTT CASSDDGLAGTGELFF
- - TRBJ1-5 TRBV19 TGTGCCAGTACCTCCACCCCACGGATTAATCAGCCCCAGCATTTT CASTSTPRINQPQHF
many - TRBJ1-1 TRBV29-1 TGCAGCGCTGGACCGCCCCAAGAAGCTTTCTTT CSAGPPQEAFF
- - TRBJ2-2 TRBV7-8 TGTGCCAGCAGCTTTTGGGAGTTCGCCGGGGAGCTGTTTTTT CASSFWEFAGELFF
- TRBD1 TRBJ2-1 TRBV28 TGTGCCAGCAGCCTCACCGGGACAGGGGGGAGTGAGCAGTTCTTC CASSLTGTGGSEQFF
- - TRBJ2-1 TRBV5-1 TGCGCCAGCAGCTTGTCATCGGATGAGCAGTTCTTC CASSLSSDEQFF
many - TRBJ2-7 TRBV6-1 TGTGCCAGCAGTGTTCAGAGGGGCGGGTTGAGCGAGCAGTACTTC CASSVQRGGLSEQYF
many TRBD1 TRBJ1-5 TRBV2 TGTGCCAGCAGGGAGGACAGGGGATATCAGCCCCAGCATTTT CASREDRGYQPQHF
- TRBD1 TRBJ2-7 TRBV30 TGTGCCTGGAGTGCCCAGACAGGGGACGAGCAGTACTTC CAWSAQTGDEQYF
many - TRBJ2-4 TRBV6-2/TRBV6-3 TGTGCCAGCAGTTACTCGACCCCACGGGGCCAAAGTCAGTACTTC CASSYSTPRGQSQYF
many - TRBJ2-1 TRBV7-2 TGTGCCAGCAGCTTAGTGGTTAGCGCGAGCTCCTACAGTGAGCAGTTCTTC CASSLVVSASSYSEQFF
few - TRBJ2-7 TRBV5-6 TGTGCCAGCAGCCCAATAAAGGACAGCTTTCCCTACGAGCAGTACTTC CASSPIKDSFPYEQYF
many - TRBJ1-1 TRBV20-1 TGCAGTGCTAGAGCCCAAAGGACGGCCTTGAACACTGAAGCTTTCTTT CSARAQRTALNTEAFF
few - TRBJ1-2 TRBV7-9 TGTGCCAGCAGCTTAGCTACAGACTACAACTATGGCTACACCTTC CASSLATDYNYGYTF
- - TRBJ1-3 TRBV28 TGTGCCAGCAGGTTCCAGGGGTTCGGCGGAAACACCATATATTTT CASRFQGFGGNTIYF
- - TRBJ1-3 TRBV12-3/TRBV12-4 TGTGCCAGCAGTTCCAACTTAAACACCATATATTTT CASSSNLNTIYF
many - TRBJ2-1 TRBV11-2 TGTGCCAGCAGCTGGTCGGCGGGCAATACGTACAATGAGCAGTTCTTC CASSWSAGNTYNEQFF
- TRBD1 TRBJ2-1 TRBV4-3 TGCGCCAGCAGCCAACTGGGACAGGGGGGGGGTGAGCAGTTCTTC CASSQLGQGGGEQFF
- - TRBJ2-6 TRBV28 TGTGCCAGCAGTTTGGGGGGCTCTGGGGCCAACGTCCTGGCTTTC CASSLGGSGANVLAF
- TRBD2 TRBJ2-2 TRBV10-3 TGTGCCACAATAGCGGGAGAGAACGGGGAGCTGTTTTTT CATIAGENGELFF
once - TRBJ1-2 TRBV6-1 TGTGCCAGCAGTGATTTGTCGGCAGAGTTCTCCACCTTC CASSDLSAEFSTF
- - TRBJ1-5 TRBV20-1 TGCAGTGCTAGCGACGTTCAGGGACCTAATCTACAGCCCCAGCATTTT CSASDVQGPNLQPQHF
many - TRBJ2-7 TRBV6-1 TGTGCCAGCAACTTGTCGGGAGAGGAAACCTACGAGCAGTACTTC CASNLSGEETYEQYF
many TRBD1 TRBJ1-1 TRBV11-1 TGTGCCAGCAGCCGAGGACAGGGGAACACTGAAGCTTTCTTT CASSRGQGNTEAFF
- - TRBJ1-5 TRBV19 TGTGCCAGTAGTATTCCGGACAGCCGTGAGCCCCAGCATTTT CASSIPDSREPQHF
many - TRBJ2-5 TRBV13 TGTGCCAGCAGCACGGGACTTCAAGAGACCCAGTACTTC CASSTGLQETQYF
many - TRBJ2-2 TRBV28 TGTGCCAGCAGTTTAAGAGTCGGGGAGCTGTTTTTT CASSLRVGELFF
many - TRBJ1-5 TRBV28 TGTGCCAGCAGTTTAGGGGGGGTCTATAGCAATCAGCCCCAGCATTTT CASSLGGVYSNQPQHF
many TRBD1 TRBJ2-2 TRBV6-1 TGTGCCAGCAGTGAAAATTCGTACAGGGGGCTCCTAAATTTAGCGAACACCGGGGAGCTGTTTTTT CASSENSYRGLLNLANTGELFF
many - TRBJ1-1 TRBV5-1 TGTGCCAGCAGCTTAGGCGGAATGAACACTGAAGCTTTCTTT CASSLGGMNTEAFF
- - TRBJ2-1 TRBV20-1 TGCAGTGCTAGACAGCCCGGTTCGAACAACAATGAGCGGTTCTTC CSARQPGSNNNERFF
few - TRBJ2-5 TRBV4-1 TGCGCCAGCAGCCAAGAAGCGGAGGGAAGTCAATTAGTGGAGACCCAGTACTTC CASSQEAEGSQLVETQYF
many - TRBJ1-1 TRBV2 TGTGCCAGCAGTACAAGCCTGAACACTGAAGCTTTCTTT CASSTSLNTEAFF
few TRBD2 TRBJ2-7 TRBV4-1 TGTGCCAGCAGCCAAGATCGGACGGGGGGCTACGAGCAGTACTTC CASSQDRTGGYEQYF
- TRBD2 TRBJ2-1 TRBV28 TGTGCCAGCAGCCCGTTTGGGAGGGGACTCTACAATGAGCAGTTCTTC CASSPFGRGLYNEQFF
few - TRBJ2-5 TRBV5-6 TGTGCCAGCAGCCTATTCCTGACTAGTCAAGAGACCCAGTACTTC CASSLFLTSQETQYF
many - TRBJ2-7 TRBV12-3/TRBV12-4 TGTGCCAGCAGCAATACCGGGGCCTGGAGTTACGAGCAGTACTTC CASSNTGAWSYEQYF
many - TRBJ2-2 TRBV6-5 TGTGCCAGCAGTTACTCCGCAGGGACCGGGGAGCTGTTTTTT CASSYSAGTGELFF
- - TRBJ1-1 TRBV30 TGTGCCTGGAGCGGGCTGGGTGAAGCTTTCTTT CAWSGLGEAFF
- TRBD1 TRBJ2-2 TRBV29-1 TGCAGCGTTGAAGAGGAGGTCAGGGGGCGAGGCGGGGAGCTGTTTTTT CSVEEEVRGRGGELFF
many TRBD2 TRBJ2-2 TRBV7-3 TGTGCCAGCAGCTCTGCTAGCGGGCACACCGGGGAGCTGTTTTTT CASSSASGHTGELFF
- - TRBJ2-2 TRBV20-1 TGCAGTGCCACCTGGGGGACCGGGGAGCTGTTTTTT CSATWGTGELFF
many TRBD2 TRBJ2-2 TRBV2 TGTGCCAACAGGAAGGGGACTAGCGGGAGGTACACCGGGGAGCTGTTTTTT CANRKGTSGRYTGELFF
many - TRBJ1-1 TRBV2 TGTGCCAGCAGTGATTGGGGAAATGAAGCTTTCTTT CASSDWGNEAFF
- - TRBJ2-7 TRBV7-9 TGTGCCAGCAGCCCCGAACCCCCGGGACACTCCTACGAGCAGTACTTC CASSPEPPGHSYEQYF
many - TRBJ1-1 TRBV12-3/TRBV12-4 TGTGCCAGCAGTTTTTTGGGCCTGGGCACTGAAGCTTTCTTT CASSFLGLGTEAFF
many - TRBJ1-5 TRBV28 TGTGCCAGCAGTAGAGTAGGTAGTCAGCCCCAGCATTTT CASSRVGSQPQHF
- TRBD2 TRBJ2-5 TRBV5-4 TGTGCCAGCACCCTGGGAGCATCGGGAGGGGACCAAGAGACCCAGTACTTC CASTLGASGGDQETQYF
- TRBD2 TRBJ2-1 TRBV7-2 TGTGCCAGCAGCTTATTTAGCGGGAGATACAATGAGCAGTTCTTC CASSLFSGRYNEQFF
once TRBD2 TRBJ2-1 TRBV28 TGTGCCAGCAGCCCGCCCGGACTAGCGCCTACCTACAATGAGCAGTTCTTC CASSPPGLAPTYNEQFF
many TRBD1 TRBJ2-5 TRBV29-1 TGCAGCGTTGGGCGGGGACAGGGGGAGACCCAGTACTTC CSVGRGQGETQYF
many TRBD1 TRBJ1-2 TRBV20-1 TGCAGTGCTAGGATCGGGACAGTTAGTAACTATGGCTACACCTTC CSARIGTVSNYGYTF
- - TRBJ1-5 TRBV28 TGTGCCAGCAGTTCCAGACACCGGGGGATGAATCAGCCCCAGCATTTT CASSSRHRGMNQPQHF
many TRBD1 TRBJ2-7 TRBV2 TGTGCCAGCACTCGACAGGGCGCTACCTCCTACGAGCAGTACTTC CASTRQGATSYEQYF
- - TRBJ2-1 TRBV13 TGTGCCAGCAGCCCCACCTGGAGGAATGAGCAGTTCTTC CASSPTWRNEQFF
few TRBD1 TRBJ2-7 TRBV5-6 TGTGCCAGCAGCTTAGGGGCAGGGGGTAGATACGAGCAGTACTTC CASSLGAGGRYEQYF